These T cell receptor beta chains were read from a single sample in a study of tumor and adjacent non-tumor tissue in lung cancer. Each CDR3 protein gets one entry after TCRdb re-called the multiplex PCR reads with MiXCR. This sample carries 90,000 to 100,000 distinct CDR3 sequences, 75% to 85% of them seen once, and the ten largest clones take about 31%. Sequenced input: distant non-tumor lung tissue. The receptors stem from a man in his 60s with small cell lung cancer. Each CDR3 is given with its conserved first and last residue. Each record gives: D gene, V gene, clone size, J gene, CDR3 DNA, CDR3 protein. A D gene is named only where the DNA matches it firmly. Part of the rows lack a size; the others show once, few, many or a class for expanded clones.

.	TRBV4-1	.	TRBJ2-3	TGCGCCAGTAGCCAAGATCGGGGGCAGCGCAATCAGCCCCAGTATTTT	CASSQDRGQRNQPQYF
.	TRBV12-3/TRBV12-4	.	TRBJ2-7	TGTGCCAGCAGTTGGGCCCACCAAGGGTATTACGAGCAGCATTTC	CASSWAHQGYYEQHF
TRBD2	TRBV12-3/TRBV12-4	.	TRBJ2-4	TGTGCCAGCAGTTTATCACTTAGCGGGATCGCCAAAGACATTCAGTACTTC	CASSLSLSGIAKDIQYF
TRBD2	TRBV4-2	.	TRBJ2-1	TGTGTCAGCAGCCAAAATGGCCGGGAGGGCGTCGGAACCAGTGAGCAGTTCTTC	CVSSQNGREGVGTSEQFF
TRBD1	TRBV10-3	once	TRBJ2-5	TGTGCCATCATCCAAGGGACAGGGGGGGGAGAGACCCAGTACTTC	CAIIQGTGGGETQYF
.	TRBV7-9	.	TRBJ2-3	TGTGCCAGCGGCTTTGAAATCGGGAGCGGCTTAGCAGATACACAGTATTTT	CASGFEIGSGLADTQYF
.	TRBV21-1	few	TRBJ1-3	TGTGCCAGCAGGGTCTTATTCTCTGGAAACACCATATATTTT	CASRVLFSGNTIYF
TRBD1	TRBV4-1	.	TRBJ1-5	TGCGACAGCAGCCAGGGGGTGTCTCAGTCCCAGCATTTT	CDSSQGVSQSQHF
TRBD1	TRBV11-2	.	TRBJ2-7	TGTACCAGCAATCATCAAGGACAGGGGGTTGGCGAGCAGTACTTC	CTSNHQGQGVGEQYF
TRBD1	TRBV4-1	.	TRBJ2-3	TGCGCCAACAGCTTAGGACAGGCGGGCACAGATACGCAGTATTTT	CANSLGQAGTDTQYF
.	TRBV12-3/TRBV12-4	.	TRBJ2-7	TGTGCAAGCAGTTTAGTAAGCACCTACGAGCAGTACTTC	CASSLVSTYEQYF
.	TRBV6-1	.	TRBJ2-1	TGTGCCAGTATCTTTAACGAGAGTAGGAGTGAGCAGTTCTTC	CASIFNESRSEQFF
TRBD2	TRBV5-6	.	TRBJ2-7	TGTGCCAGCCAACCTGTGGGGCGGGGGGGAGATCTCGAGCAGTACTTC	CASQPVGRGGDLEQYF
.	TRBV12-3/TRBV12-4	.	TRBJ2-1	TGTGCCAGCAGTCATATTAGTTCTTACTACAATAAGCAATTCTTC	CASSHISSYYNKQFF
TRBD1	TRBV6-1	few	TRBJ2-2	TGCGCCAGCAGTGCCTCAGGCGAGGGGGCCAGGGAGCTGTTTTTT	CASSASGEGARELFF
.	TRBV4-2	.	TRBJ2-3	TGTGCCAGCAGCCAAGCCCAACAGGGTGCGTGGACAGATACGCAGTATTTT	CASSQAQQGAWTDTQYF
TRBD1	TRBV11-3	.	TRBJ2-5	TGTGCCAGCAGCCCGATCCGGACAGGGTACAAGACCCAGTACTTC	CASSPIRTGYKTQYF
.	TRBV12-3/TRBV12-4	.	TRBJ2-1	TGTACCAGCATGCGGGGCTACAGTGAGCAGTTATTC	CTSMRGYSEQLF
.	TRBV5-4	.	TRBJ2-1	TGTGCCAACAGCTTGGCCGGTGGCTTGGCCCTGGGACGGCAGATCTTC	CANSLAGGLALGRQIF
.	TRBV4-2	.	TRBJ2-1	TGTGCCAGCAGCCAAGATGAGCAGTGGAGCTCTGCCTACAATGAGCAGTTCTTC	CASSQDEQWSSAYNEQFF
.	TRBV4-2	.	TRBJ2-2	TGTGCCAGCAACCTGCCGGGACTGAACACCGGTGAGTTGTTTTTT	CASNLPGLNTGELFF
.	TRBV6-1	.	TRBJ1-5	TGTGCCAGCAGCAGTAGACAGGTGGTGAGCAATCAGCCCCACCATTTT	CASSSRQVVSNQPHHF
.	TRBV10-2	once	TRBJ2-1	TGCACTAGCTGCGAGACTGGCCAGGGTAAGCAGTTCTTC	CTSCETGQGKQFF
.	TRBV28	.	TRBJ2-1	TGTGCCAGCTGTCTAGAACTGGGGGCGCTTTACAATGAGCAGTTCTTC	CASCLELGALYNEQFF
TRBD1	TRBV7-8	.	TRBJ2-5	TGTGCCAGTAGCTTGGACAGGGCGGAGACCCAGTACTTC	CASSLDRAETQYF
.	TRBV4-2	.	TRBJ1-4	TGTGCCAGCAGCCGCCTTTTACAGAGGGCAGGAGAAAAACTGTTATTT	CASSRLLQRAGEKLLF
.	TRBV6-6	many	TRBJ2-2	TGTGCCAGCAGTTCCTCGGCGGGTCCCGCGAACACCGGGGAGCTGTTTTTT	CASSSSAGPANTGELFF
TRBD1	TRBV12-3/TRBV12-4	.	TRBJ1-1	TGTGCCAGCAGATCCAGCATCTCGACAGGGAAGGACACTGAAGCTTTCTTT	CASRSSISTGKDTEAFF
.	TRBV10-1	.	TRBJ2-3	TGCGCCATCAGTCAGGCTGGACTCCCGACAGATACGCAGTATTTT	CAISQAGLPTDTQYF
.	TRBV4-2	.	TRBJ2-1	TGTGCCAACAGCCTAGCCCCGACTGCGACATCCTACAATGAGCAGTTCTTC	CANSLAPTATSYNEQFF
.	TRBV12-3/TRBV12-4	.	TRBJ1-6	TGTGCCAGCAGTTTTCTGGCAAGGGACATTTATAATTCACCGCTCCACTTT	CASSFLARDIYNSPLHF
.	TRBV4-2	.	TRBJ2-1	TGTGCCAGGAACCAAGATTTAGCCGGGAAAGGGTACAATGAGCAGTTCTTC	CARNQDLAGKGYNEQFF
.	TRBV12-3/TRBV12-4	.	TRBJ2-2	TGTGCCAGCAATTTACGCCAGGGCCCCTCCGGGGAGCTGTTTTTT	CASNLRQGPSGELFF
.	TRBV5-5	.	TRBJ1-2	TGTGGCAGCAGCTTGGCCCCGACCTTTAATGGCTACACCTTC	CGSSLAPTFNGYTF
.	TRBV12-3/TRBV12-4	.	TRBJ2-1	TGTGCCGGCAGCCAGAGGGGCTGCTACAATGAGCAGTTCTTC	CAGSQRGCYNEQFF
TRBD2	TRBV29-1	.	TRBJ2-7	TGCAGCGTTGGAAGGACTAGCGGGAGCTATGAGCAGTACTTC	CSVGRTSGSYEQYF
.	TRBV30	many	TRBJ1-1	TGTGCCTGGAGGATGGACCGCCCTGAAGCTTTCTTT	CAWRMDRPEAFF
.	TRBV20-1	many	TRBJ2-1	TGCAGTGCTATCCGGACACCCCGTTACAATGAGCAGTTCTTC	CSAIRTPRYNEQFF
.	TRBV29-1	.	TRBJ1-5	TGCAGCGTTGAGGGCGGGGGAGATCGGCCCCAGCATTTT	CSVEGGGDRPQHF
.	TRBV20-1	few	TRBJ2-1	TGCAGTGCCCCGGCTAAATTAGGCTCCTACAATGAGCAGTTCTTC	CSAPAKLGSYNEQFF
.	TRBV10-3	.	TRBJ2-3	TGTGCCATCAGTGGGCGGGGAATGGTGTGGGGCAAGACAGATACGCAGTATTTT	CAISGRGMVWGKTDTQYF
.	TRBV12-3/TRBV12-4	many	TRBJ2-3	TGTGCCAGCAGTTTGGTAAAGGCGTCTGATACGCAGTATTTT	CASSLVKASDTQYF
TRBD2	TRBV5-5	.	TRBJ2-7	TGTGCCAGTAGCCCATTACGGGGGGTCTCCTACGAGCAGTACTTC	CASSPLRGVSYEQYF
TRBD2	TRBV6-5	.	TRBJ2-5	TGTGCCAGCAGTTACACCGGGAGGGGGGGCGCGGAGACCCAGTACTTC	CASSYTGRGGAETQYF
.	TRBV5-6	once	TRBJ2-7	TGTGTCAGCAGCTTGGGTCAGACCAACTCCTACGAGCAGTACTTC	CVSSLGQTNSYEQYF
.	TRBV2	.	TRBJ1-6	TGTGCCAGCACCGGATACAGTGATTCACCCCTCCACTTT	CASTGYSDSPLHF